The T cell receptor (beta chain) described here comes from a study of T cell responses to AZD1222 COVID-19 vaccine. Profiled with immunoSEQ multiplex PCR; TCRdb holds only in-frame clones, not every one. This table has 90,000 to 120,000 clones, about 85% appearing once. Per the germline V gene, CDR1 is SGDLS and CDR2 is YYNGEE. The CDR3 spans 19 residues. The junction had 15 bases not matched to a gene; V was cut back by 0 bases and J by 4 bases. The material was peripheral blood, obtained 28 days after the second AZD1222 dose. This TCR was sampled from an adult who received the AZD1222 COVID-19 vaccine. The chain couples TRBV9 to TRBJ2-2, with TRBD1 identical over 7 bases. The CDR3 DNA sequence: TGTGCCAGCAGCGTAGAGGGGACAGTTAGGGCAGACCTCACCGGGGAGCTGTTTTTT. This encodes CASSVEGTVRADLTGELFF.